This T cell receptor beta chain was captured by sequencing in a study of cytomegalovirus exposure and HLA in healthy donors (dated by TCRdb to between 2016 and 2019). The study in broad terms: According to an earlier analysis of 587 of the donors, 150 million to 200 million T cells yielded over 100 million unique TCR beta sequences and approximately 300 Gb of sequence data. An early release that covered some 640 HLA-typed donors contained approximately 320 gigabases of sequencing data and 85 million to 100 million unique TCR sequences. Of the 350 to 450 genotyped donors, roughly 85% fell in the genetic ancestry cluster associated with self-reported Caucasian donors. The study aimed to test whether cataloging public T cell receptors could reveal signatures of past pathogen exposure. The study used immunosequencing to profile the T cell repertoires of approximately 650 subjects and linked those repertoires to cytomegalovirus serostatus. A separate validation cohort of over a hundred different subjects was used in addition to the roughly 720-subject first cohort. High-throughput TCR immunosequencing, statistical association of individual TCRs with disease status, and machine learning were combined to predict cytomegalovirus infection status. A later analysis re-analyzed previously published TCR beta repertoires from 660 or so donors and added high-resolution HLA genotyping to study TCR occurrence patterns. The later analysis used no new phenotypic data to find candidate immune exposures, relying instead on TCR beta sequences and their occurrence across donors. An earlier analysis of some 600 of the donors applied high-throughput TCR beta sequencing to assess whether each TCR beta V gene segment acted as functional or pseudogenic. Donor age, sex, ethnicity and CMV serostatus were compiled alongside the repertoire data. A later genetic analysis took genome-wide SNP genotypes for about 55% of the 666 donors and used that subset as a discovery cohort. Every repertoire in the discovery cohort had been generated on one and the same sequencing platform. Class I and class II HLA loci were covered by the typing at four-digit resolution. Typing coverage varied by locus: roughly 629-630 donors for A, B, C, DRB1 and DQB1; under 550 for DQA1; some 610 for DPA1; fewer than 480 for DPB1. A few DR-DQ haplotypes were treated as single units for association and clustering because of strong linkage in the cohort. On average, around 230,000 unique TCR beta nucleotide sequences were sequenced per donor among about 400 genotyped donors of the cohort, with roughly 18% of those sequences being non-productive.

On the study overall, not on this receptor specifically: Linkage disequilibrium might explain the correlated functional status among segregating V segments, but an unknown experimental factor could not be excluded. HLA typing was unavailable for some donors at each locus, so association tests used only the typed subset. For the cohort, immune exposure information was limited to CMV serostatus. Most TCR sequences were observed very rarely across donors, whereas some public TCRs were present in many individuals. In an earlier analysis of fewer than 750 of the donors, most TCR beta V segments were observed in productive rearrangements about 87% or about 30% of the time, broadly matching IMGT annotations. Only TCR beta chains were sequenced in this cohort, and the absence of alpha or paired-chain data limited detectable features. In a later analysis, several top co-occurrence clusters were reported to appear linked to parvovirus B19, influenza, CMV and Epstein-Barr virus. Assigning TCR associations to individual alleles was difficult when HLA alleles, especially DR and DQ, strongly co-occurred. In a later analysis, the rate of TCR association differed among HLA loci, with DRB1 alleles having the most associated TCRs and HLA-C alleles having the fewest. A few of the identified cytomegalovirus-associated TCR beta chains were confirmed in vitro to be specific for cytomegalovirus antigens. In a later genetic analysis, fewer N-insertions in productive TCRs were reported among donors in an Asian-associated ancestry cluster than the approximately 670-donor mean. The authors suggested that the approach could potentially be generalized to other disease states and immunological phenotypes. In both the original and validation cohorts, the classifier was reported to diagnose cytomegalovirus status with high specificity and sensitivity. Some IMGT-functional V segments, including TRBV6-2 and TRBV6-3, could not be told apart with the 87-base-pair reads, so those segments were excluded. In the study, approximately 150 TCR beta chains were listed as associated with cytomegalovirus. A later genetic analysis associated a missense DCLRE1C variant with V-gene and J-gene trimming of TCR beta chains, and an independent cohort replicated the association. Because counts were too low, around 18 rarely observed V segments, including chromosome 9 orphons, were left out of the earlier analysis of 500 to 750 of the donors. The presence/absence analyses assumed that sequencing depth was roughly uniform across donors, and that assumption may not be true. In a later analysis, most CMV-associated TCR beta chains were found to appear HLA-restricted, with HLA associations seemingly driven largely by CMV exposure. A later analysis found that HLA-associated TCR beta chains were more clonally expanded and had lower generation probabilities than equally common non-associated chains. A further reported finding was that TCR beta sequences accurately predicted the HLA-A and HLA-B alleles for most subjects in the first cohort. A cluster of highly shared sequence variants was judged likely to be a technical artifact of the sequencing pipeline. A later analysis associated about 17,000 TCR beta sequences with specific HLA alleles at a false discovery rate of 0.05.

V lost 2 bases and J lost 9 bases, and the count of bases not matched to a germline gene is 8. The CDR3 numbers 15 residues from cysteine through phenylalanine. This entry keeps only the CDR3 DNA: 45 bases, framed from base 1. Per the germline V gene, SGHRS is the CDR1 and YFSETQ is the CDR2. About this clone: Its antigen target is currently unknown. Base quality data are lacking; no much larger clone is found one base away.

The cohort consisted of approximately 690 healthy bone marrow donors. At the time of sampling, all cohort members were nominally healthy, though unrecorded immune exposures were likely present. The donor was CMV seronegative and was included in the group of approximately 350 seronegative cohort members. A peripheral blood sample was collected from each donor, and TCR beta sequencing was performed on peripheral blood mononuclear cells. Genomic DNA was extracted from the blood cell samples with the Qiagen DNeasy Blood Extraction Kit. Receptor libraries were prepared by the immunoSEQ multiplex PCR assay. For the multiplex PCR, a mixture combining 60 forward primers for TCR Vbeta segments and 13 reverse primers for TCR Jbeta segments was used. The CDR3 region of rearranged TCR beta genes was amplified from genomic DNA with a multiplex PCR assay. The amplified TCR beta libraries were sequenced on the Illumina HiSeq System as 87-base-pair reads. The published analysis was carried out like this. Across the 700 or so repertoires, a later analysis counted tens of millions of unique TCR beta chains, some 11 million of which were shared by at least two donors. To remove PCR and sequencing errors, raw reads were error-corrected and collapsed into unique sequences using a nearest-neighbor algorithm that merged closely related sequences. CDR3 sequences were aligned to IMGT reference sequences to assign V, D and J gene segments. For a sequence to be retained, a match of at least six nucleotides was required to both a V gene segment and a J gene segment. A rearrangement counted as productive if the CDR3 had no stop codons and remained in frame with V and J, and every other rearrangement counted as non-productive. Following IMGT convention, CDR3 was defined as the stretch from the second conserved V-encoded cysteine up to the conserved J-encoded phenylalanine. The earlier analysis of some 600 of the donors excluded sequences that lacked an unambiguous match to a single V gene segment. An earlier analysis of approximately 590 of the donors classified V segments as functional when productive rearrangements were above 56.7% and as segregating when the standard deviation between donors was above 5%. A statistical classification framework was developed to diagnose cytomegalovirus status using the catalog of TCR beta chain sequences. A later analysis assigned V and J genes by comparing TCR nucleotide sequences with IMGT/GENE-DB human TR gene sequences. A later analysis assigned CDR3 sequences and most-parsimonious VDJ recombination scenarios with the TCRdist pipeline. In a later analysis, each TCR beta chain was defined by its CDR3 amino acid sequence together with its V-gene family, and reads without a unique V-gene family were excluded. In a later analysis, around 650 highly shared, low-generation-probability nucleotide sequences were removed to address suspected cross-contamination and a sequencing artifact. A later analysis calculated a clonal expansion index for each public chain from normalized within-repertoire ranks of inferred template counts. In a later analysis, generation probabilities were computed with a VDJ recombination model fitted to out-of-frame rearrangements, and the resulting probabilities were checked against IGoR. A later analysis scored TCR-TCR, TCR-HLA and TCR-CMV co-occurrence with hypergeometric tests, applying a repertoire-size bias correction to TCR pairs. In a later analysis, false discovery rates were estimated by permuting HLA or CMV assignments 20 times. In a later analysis, co-occurring TCRs were grouped using DBSCAN, and TCRdist sequence similarity was added for clustering within HLA-allele-positive subsets. Co-occurrence clustering excluded repertoires with fewer than 30,000 or more than 120,000 public chains, plus five with anomalous nucleotide sharing. The table was pulled from immuneACCESS by TCRdb, which kept in-frame rearrangements only. Such tables lose some clones; where checked, under half of the loss comes from unresolved V genes, and the rest has no known cause. Clone size and V and J calls were adopted from that table, with D and trimming inferred from the DNA. A total of about 100,000 clones appear in this sample, roughly three quarters of them only once. The leading ten clones occupy approximately 0.83% of the sample.

What was sequenced was PBMCs. The rearrangement combines TRBV5-1 with TRBJ2-1; 10 central nucleotides agree with TRBD2. The sequence came from a woman in her sixties or seventies in good health and CMV-seronegative. At the DNA level, the sequence is TGCGCCAGCAGCTTATCTAGCGGGGGAGGCAGTGAGCAGTTCTTC. Its product reads: CASSLSSGGGSEQFF.